This entry lists 17 T cell receptor beta chains sequenced from one sample in a study of CD8 T cells in Susac syndrome. A quantity of about 0.45 to 1 ug RNA underwent reverse transcription using random hexamers. Each CDR3 protein gets one entry after TCRdb re-called the immunoSEQ multiplex PCR reads with MiXCR. This repertoire shows about 90,000 distinct CDR3 sequences, about 96% found once; its top ten account for 0.55% to 0.8%. Input material: CD8+ T cells from PBMCs. Receptors originate from a human donor with Susac syndrome.

The chain carries TRBV6-1 and TRBJ1-5; no firm D call. The germline CDR1 and CDR2 sequences are MNHNS and SASEGT. Trimming cost V 3 bases and J 5 bases, with 5 bases left between them. This CDR3 region has 12 residues. This CDR3 reads CASSDLYQPQHF. DNA for the CDR3: TGTGCCAGCAGTGATCTTTATCAGCCCCAGCATTTT.

The V call is TRBV20-1, the J call TRBJ2-2; D call uncertain. The CDR3 runs to 14 residues. Between the trimmed V and J ends, which lost 3 bases and 1 base, there was a span of 9 bases. The germline CDR1 and CDR2 sequences are DFQATT and SNEGSKA (reference sequence). This chain's CDR3 is CSARDTQNTGELFF. The CDR3 DNA reads TGCAGTGCTAGGGATACACAGAACACCGGGGAGCTGTTTTTT.

This clonotype was recorded once. The rearrangement joins TRBV20-1 to TRBJ2-7; tentatively, D is TRBD1 or TRBD2 (5 bases each). This CDR3 spans 15 amino acids. CDR1 DFQATT and CDR2 SNEGSKA come from the germline V gene (reference sequence). V was clipped by 1 base and J by 2 bases, with 15 bases between them. CDR3 DNA: TGCAGTGCTAGAGTCTCCGGGACGGAAGCCTACGAGCAGTACTTC. Translated, it gives CSARVSGTEAYEQYF.

The chain employs TRBV4-3 and TRBJ2-3; D is perhaps TRBD1 or TRBD2 (5 bases each). CDR3 size: 14 residues. The germline V gene has CDR1 LGHNA and CDR2 YSLEER. V lost 5 bases, J lost 2 bases, and 11 bases lay in between. In DNA, the CDR3 is TGCGCCAGCAGCAGAGGGGTCTCCACAGATACGCAGTATTTT. Translating it yields CASSRGVSTDTQYF.

This clonotype showed up just once. This chain joins TRBV20-1 and TRBJ2-3; a possible D gene is TRBD1 (6 bases). Germline values: CDR1 DFQATT, CDR2 SNEGSKA (reference sequence). CDR3 length: 11 amino acids. V was cut by 4 bases and J by 6 bases, with 8 bases left in between. This CDR3 is CSATQGDTQYF. CDR3 bases: TGCAGTGCTACCCAGGGGGATACGCAGTATTTT.

The chain is built from TRBV20-1 and TRBJ2-4; 10 nucleotides match TRBD1. Trimming removed 5 bases from V and 3 bases from J; junction bases left unmatched: 1. Germline V gene sequence: CDR1 DFQATT, CDR2 SNEGSKA (reference sequence). This CDR3 has 13 amino acids. The CDR3 nucleotides are TGCAGTGCTCGGGACAGGGGCAAAAACATTCAGTACTTC. Its translation is CSARDRGKNIQYF.

The chain has TRBV30 and TRBJ1-1; 7 nucleotides agree with TRBD1. CDR3 size: 12 residues. Per germline, CDR1 GTSNPN and CDR2 SVGIG (reference sequence). J lost 5 bases, V lost 4 bases, and 4 bases had no gene match. CDR3 coding DNA: TGTGCCTGGACAGGGGGGGGAACTGAAGCTTTCTTT. Amino acid sequence: CAWTGGGTEAFF.

The chain carries TRBV28 and TRBJ2-7, with D possibly being TRBD1 (6 bases). Germline loops: CDR1 MDHEN, CDR2 SYDVKM. This CDR3 is built from 14 residues. The V end was cut by 5 bases, the J end by 3 bases, with 14 bases between. CDR3 in amino acids: CASSDIVGGYEQYF. The CDR3 nucleotides are TGTGCCAGCAGTGACATAGTAGGGGGCTACGAGCAGTACTTC. Based on the CDR3 plus reference TRBV28 and TRBJ2-7, the full variable domain is DVKVTQSSRYLVKRTGEKVFLECVQDMDHENMFWYRQDPGLGLRLIYFSYDVKMKEKGDIPEGYSVSREKKERFSLILESASTNQTSMYLCASSDIVGGYEQYFGPGTRLTVT.

The V and J genes are TRBV30 and TRBJ1-6; TRBD1 agrees at 11 bases. The CDR3 is 14 amino acids. Germline CDR1 reads GTSNPN; CDR2 reads SVGIG (reference sequence). Trimming removed 5 bases from V and 10 bases from J; junction bases left unmatched: 7. DNA for the CDR3: TGTGCCTGGGAACCCGGGACAGGGGGATCACCCCTCCACTTT. Translation: CAWEPGTGGSPLHF.

The rearrangement uses TRBV20-1 and TRBJ2-7; D is unclear. The ends were cut back, 2 bases at V and 3 bases at J, with 11 bases in the middle. The CDR3 is 13 residues long. Germline V gene sequence: CDR1 DFQATT, CDR2 SNEGSKA (reference sequence). The CDR3 nucleotides read TGCAGTGCTAGAAGGGTCAATGACTACGAGCAGTACTTC. Translated: CSARRVNDYEQYF.

The chain couples TRBV20-1 to TRBJ2-3; D may be TRBD1 (5 bases). Germline loops: CDR1 DFQATT, CDR2 SNEGSKA (reference sequence). The CDR3 spans 12 residues. Deletions cut 6 bases from V and 3 bases from J, with 10 bases between. The DNA of the CDR3 is TGCAGTGCAGGGGTTTCGACAGATACGCAGTATTTT. This translates into CSAGVSTDTQYF.

This chain links TRBV20-1 with TRBJ2-7; 9 bases are shared with TRBD2. J lost 6 bases, V lost 6 bases, and 15 bases had no gene match. CDR1 is DFQATT and CDR2 is SNEGSKA in the germline V gene (reference sequence). The CDR3 runs 15 residues. Here the CDR3 reads CSAPKGAGGPPEQYF. The CDR3 DNA reads TGCAGTGCCCCAAAGGGGGCGGGGGGGCCTCCCGAGCAGTACTTC.

The table lists this clonotype with a count of one. The chain uses TRBV14 and TRBJ2-3, with D maybe TRBD2 (5 bases). The ends were cut back, 0 bases at V and 13 bases at J, with 14 bases in the middle. The germline V gene encodes CDR1 SGHDN and CDR2 FVKESK. This CDR3 region has 13 residues. DNA for the CDR3: TGTGCCAGCAGCCAAGATGAAGAGGGCTCCAAGTATTTT. Protein product: CASSQDEEGSKYF.

The chain couples TRBV11-2 to TRBJ1-2, with D tentatively TRBD1 (5 bases). V lost 1 base and J 5 bases, leaving 23 bases between the germline ends. The CDR3 sequence is 18 residues long. Germline assignment: CDR1 SGHAT and CDR2 FQNNGV. The CDR3 DNA reads as TGTGCCAGCAGCTTAGCAGCGGGCAGGGCCGAGGCGGGGTATGGCTACACCTTC. Translation gives CASSLAAGRAEAGYGYTF. The full variable domain, with the rest looked up from reference TRBV11-2 and TRBJ1-2, is EAGVAQSPRYKIIEKRQSVAFWCNPISGHATLYWYQQILGQGPKLLIQFQNNGVVDDSQLPKDRFSAERLKGVDSTLKIQPAKLEDSAVYLCASSLAAGRAEAGYGYTFGSGTRLTVV.

The rearrangement uses TRBV4-3 and TRBJ2-1, with TRBD2 as a possible D gene (5 bases). V was cut by 3 bases and J by 5 bases, with 17 bases left in between. CDR1 is LGHNA and CDR2 is YSLEER in the germline V gene. The CDR3 is made up of 16 amino acids. CDR3 in DNA: TGCGCCAGCAGCCATCTATCCGGGGTAGCAAACAATGAGCAGTTCTTC. Its protein product is CASSHLSGVANNEQFF.

The chain carries TRBV2 and TRBJ2-6, with D tentatively TRBD2 (5 bases). Germline values: CDR1 SNHLY, CDR2 FYNNEI. V shed 7 bases and J shed 0 bases, with 13 bases lying between them. CDR3 length equals 16 residues. The CDR3 bases are TGTGCCAGCACCCCGGTGAGGGTCTCTGGGGCCAACGTCCTGACTTTC. Translating it yields CASTPVRVSGANVLTF.

The rearrangement links TRBV20-1 to TRBJ2-5; D may be TRBD2 (6 bases). Germline V gives CDR1 DFQATT, CDR2 SNEGSKA (reference sequence). V lost 6 bases and J 3 bases, leaving 17 bases between the germline ends. The CDR3 runs 14 residues. CDR3 protein: CSAWGRLGEETQYF. In nucleotides, the CDR3 is TGCAGTGCCTGGGGGAGACTAGGGGAAGAGACCCAGTACTTC.